This TCR beta chain was sequenced for a study of identical twins. Study results and limitations: Twin-shared out-of-frame alpha sequences showed excess low generation probability.

Trimming at V came to 6 bases and at J to 7 bases, leaving 10 bases not matched to a gene. This CDR3 comprises 14 residues. From germline, CDR1 is SQVTM and CDR2 ANQGSEA. In this sample, this clonotype turned up many times. Antigen specificity is unknown. A single record per CDR3 protein comes from TCRdb applying MiXCR to the 5' RACE reads. The sample has about 200,000 distinct CDR3 sequences, roughly 7.5% seen once; the top ten hold about 1.9%. The sample was also linked to a second study, of yellow fever vaccine responses in identical twins.

The chain employs TRBV29-1 and TRBJ2-3, with 10 positions matching TRBD2. The sequencing sample was made of memory (CD45RO+) T cells sorted from blood. This receptor was identified in a woman aged 18-35 years in good health. CDR3 sequence reads: CSVTLAGDLYTQYF. In DNA form, the CDR3 reads TGCAGCGTGACTCTAGCGGGAGATCTGTATACGCAGTATTTT.